The present T cell receptor beta chain was sequenced within a study of T cell responses to AZD1222 COVID-19 vaccine. Study conclusions and caveats: Baseline seropositivity characterized only a handful of AZD1222 recipients. No day 14 peak samples; only post-peak repertoires were characterized.

Analyses pooled second doses at about 4 or about 12 weeks. Sequencing used immunoSEQ multiplex PCR; TCRdb keeps in-frame clones, though not all of them. Of 150,000 to 200,000 clones listed, roughly 91% are singletons. A word on this clone: The antigen is not known.

This clonotype originated in an adult who received the AZD1222 COVID-19 vaccine. This specimen was peripheral blood, taken 28 days after the second AZD1222 dose.

The CDR3 DNA reads TGTGCCAGCAGTCCGGGACTAGTGAGCACAGATACGCAGTATTTT. Translated: CASSPGLVSTDTQYF. V gene TRBV6-5 combines with J gene TRBJ2-3; TRBD2 matches 8 bases. The CDR3 length is 15 residues. The V segment lost 5 bases and the J segment 0 bases; nucleotides outside the gene matches: 4. Germline-derived CDR1 and CDR2 are MNHEY and SVGAGI.